The 31 T cell receptor beta chains in this list originate from one sample, sequenced in a study of T cell repertoires in cytomegalovirus infection. MiXCR was run by TCRdb on the reads, yielding one entry per CDR3 protein. The sample has hundreds of thousands of distinct CDR3 sequences, 6.5% seen once. Sequencing was done on a sample of PBMCs. The receptors shown here come from a human donor in good health (CMV status not recorded). Some clones in this sample may be carry-over from other donors' samples.

The gene calls are TRBV7-6 and TRBJ1-1; a weak D match, TRBD1 (5 bases). Germline V gene sequence: CDR1 SGHVS, CDR2 FNYEAQ. CDR3 length: 16 amino acids. V was shortened by 4 bases and J by 1 base, with 16 bases between the two germline ends. For the CDR3, the DNA is TGTGCCAGCAGCTCCTGGATTAATGGACAGAACACTGAAGCTTTCTTT. Amino acids: CASSSWINGQNTEAFF.

In its sample, this clonotype was seen many times. This chain connects TRBV7-2 to TRBJ2-5; D is perhaps TRBD2 (5 bases). V was cut by 5 bases and J by 1 base, with 8 bases left in between. Per germline, CDR1 SGHTA and CDR2 FQGNSA. This CDR3 region has 13 residues. CDR3 sequence reads: CASSPEVQETQYF. The CDR3 DNA is TGTGCCAGCAGCCCGGAGGTCCAAGAGACCCAGTACTTC.

The chain has TRBV20-1 and TRBJ2-7, with TRBD2 as a possible D gene (5 bases). This CDR3 is built from 13 residues. Per the germline V gene, CDR1 is DFQATT and CDR2 is SNEGSKA (reference sequence). The V end was cut by 0 bases, the J end by 6 bases, with 12 bases between. CDR3 region: CSARDPRASEQYF. Here the CDR3 DNA reads TGCAGTGCTAGAGATCCGAGGGCGTCCGAGCAGTACTTC.

The chain carries TRBV20-1 and TRBJ2-7; perhaps TRBD1 as D (6 bases). Trimming cost V 0 bases and J 4 bases, with 10 bases left between them. Germline V lookup: CDR1 DFQATT, CDR2 SNEGSKA (reference sequence). There are 13 residues in the CDR3. As DNA, the CDR3 is TGCAGTGCTAGAGAGGGGGCTCGGTACGAGCAGTACTTC. It yields the protein CSAREGARYEQYF.

This clonotype was counted many times. V and J are TRBV29-1 and TRBJ2-3, with 10 nucleotides matching TRBD2. The germline V gene has CDR1 SQVTM and CDR2 ANQGSEA. The CDR3 has 17 residues. Trimming removed 2 bases from V and 11 bases from J; junction bases left unmatched: 19. CDR3 nucleotide sequence: TGCAGCGTTGAACCCCTCCTACCCCCTAGCGGGGGCTTGAAGCAGTATTTT. Translation: CSVEPLLPPSGGLKQYF.

The CDR3 region is CATSRDIRDGLRATNEKLFF. The CDR3 DNA sequence: TGTGCCACCAGCAGAGATATACGGGACGGACTCCGTGCAACTAATGAAAAACTGTTTTTT. The chain has TRBV15 and TRBJ1-4, with D possibly TRBD1 on 5 matching bases. CDR1 and CDR2 (germline): LNHNV, YYDKDF (reference sequence). V lost 0 bases and J 0 bases, leaving 20 bases between the germline ends. CDR3 size: 20 residues.

This clonotype has at least ten counts. This rearrangement joins TRBV7-2 to TRBJ2-2, with TRBD1 identical over 9 bases. This CDR3 has 14 amino acids. With 0 bases clipped from V and 9 bases from J, the junction kept 2 bases outside the gene matches. The germline gives CDR1 SGHTA, CDR2 FQGNSA. This chain's CDR3 is CASSLATGGRELFF. CDR3 coding DNA: TGTGCCAGCAGCTTAGCGACAGGGGGAAGGGAGCTGTTTTTT.

This clonotype has at least ten counts. The chain uses TRBV11-1 and TRBJ1-2; no clear D. Germline V gene data show CDR1 as SGHAT and CDR2 as FQDESV (reference sequence). CDR3 length: 16 residues. V lost 5 bases, J lost 0 bases, and 16 bases lay in between. The CDR3 sequence is CASSPSLTPTNYGYTF. CDR3 bases: TGTGCCAGCAGCCCTTCGTTGACCCCAACTAACTATGGCTACACCTTC.

This clonotype was recorded at least ten times. The V call is TRBV12-3 or TRBV12-4, the J call TRBJ1-3; TRBD1 might be the D (6 bases). V dropped 8 bases and J dropped 0 bases, with 11 bases sitting between them. The CDR3 consists of 14 residues. The CDR3 sequence: CASEQGNSGNTIYF. The CDR3 nucleotides read TGTGCCAGCGAACAGGGAAACTCTGGAAACACCATATATTTT.

In its sample, this clonotype was seen many times. The gene calls are TRBV7-2 and TRBJ2-3, with 8 bases matching TRBD2. The junction had 6 bases not matched to a gene; V was cut back by 1 base and J by 3 bases. CDR1 SGHTA and CDR2 FQGNSA come from the germline V gene. The CDR3 has 16 residues. The CDR3 DNA sequence: TGTGCCAGCAGCTTAGTCGGCGGGGGGATGACAGATACGCAGTATTTT. Translating gives CASSLVGGGMTDTQYF.

V gene TRBV5-1 combines with J gene TRBJ2-6; perhaps TRBD1 as D (5 bases). Germline values: CDR1 SGHRS, CDR2 YFSETQ. CDR3 length: 18 amino acids. Trimming pared 1 base from V and 2 bases from J, leaving 16 bases between. The CDR3 loop is CASSLSPAGSTGANVLTF. The CDR3 region has the DNA TGCGCCAGCAGCTTGAGTCCCGCAGGGTCGACTGGGGCCAACGTCCTGACTTTC. Filled out from reference TRBV5-1 and TRBJ2-6, the complete variable domain reads KAGVTQTPRYLIKTRGQQVTLSCSPISGHRSVSWYQQTPGQGLQFLFEYFSETQRNKGNFPGRFSGRQFSNSRSEMNVSTLELGDSALYLCASSLSPAGSTGANVLTFGAGSRLTVL.

In its sample, this clonotype was seen a few times. The V call is TRBV6-2 or TRBV6-3, the J call TRBJ2-3; unclear D gene. The CDR3 runs to 14 residues. V gave up 10 bases and J gave up 0 bases, with 14 bases separating them. Looked up from germline, CDR1 is MNHEY and CDR2 is SVGEGT. The CDR3 sequence: CATAPRLSTDTQYF. The CDR3 DNA follows: TGTGCCACCGCCCCCCGACTGAGCACAGATACGCAGTATTTT.

This clonotype was seen at least ten times. The chain recombines TRBV7-2 with TRBJ2-7, with D tentatively TRBD2 (6 bases). Germline lookup yields CDR1 SGHTA and CDR2 FQGNSA. The CDR3 is 15 residues long. The V end was cut by 2 bases, the J end by 5 bases, with 16 bases between. The CDR3 bases are TGTGCCAGCAGCTTACGGGCTGCGGGGTACCACGAGCAGTACTTC. This encodes CASSLRAAGYHEQYF. Looking up the rest from reference TRBV7-2 and TRBJ2-7 gives the full variable domain: GAGVSQSPSNKVTEKGKDVELRCDPISGHTALYWYRQSLGQGLEFLIYFQGNSAPDKSGLPSDRFSAERTGGSVSTLTIQRTQQEDSAVYLCASSLRAAGYHEQYFGPGTRLTVT.

Many counts were recorded for this clonotype. The V gene is TRBV7-2, the J gene TRBJ2-2; perhaps TRBD2 as D (5 bases). In germline, CDR1 is SGHTA, CDR2 FQGNSA. The CDR3 is 13 residues long. Trimming removed 6 bases at V and 7 bases at J, with 12 bases between. Written as DNA, the CDR3 is TGTGCCAGCAGACTCGTGGCGGGCGGGGAGCTGTTTTTT. Translating it yields CASRLVAGGELFF.

This clonotype came up many times. The chain is built from TRBV7-2 and TRBJ2-1; D unresolved. This CDR3 spans 13 amino acids. Germline loops: CDR1 SGHTA, CDR2 FQGNSA. V lost 2 bases to trimming and J lost 6 bases, with 8 bases between them. CDR3 coding DNA: TGTGCCAGCAGCTTATTGCGTCTCAATGAGCAGTTCTTC. Translating it yields CASSLLRLNEQFF.

This clonotype was seen many times. CDR3 in amino acids: CASSITRGNTEAFF. The CDR3 region has the DNA TGTGCCAGTAGTATTACTCGGGGTAACACTGAAGCTTTCTTT. The V call is TRBV19, the J call TRBJ1-1; D remains ambiguous. This CDR3 is built from 14 residues. V lost 3 bases to trimming and J lost 2 bases, with 10 bases between them. Per the germline V gene, CDR1 is LNHDA and CDR2 is SQIVND (reference sequence). Variable domain in full (rest from reference TRBV19 and TRBJ1-1): DGGITQSPKYLFRKEGQNVTLSCEQNLNHDAMYWYRQDPGQGLRLIYYSQIVNDFQKGDIAEGYSVSREKKESFPLTVTSAQKNPTAFYLCASSITRGNTEAFFGQGTRLTVV.

This clonotype was seen many times. The chain employs TRBV7-8 and TRBJ2-7; 7 nucleotides agree with TRBD1. Germline V gene data show CDR1 as SGHVS and CDR2 as FQNEAQ. The CDR3 is 15 amino acids. Losses at the gene ends were 1 base for V and 5 bases for J; bases not matched to a gene: 8. CDR3 nucleotides: TGTGCCAGCAGCTTAGAATACAGGGGAAGCCACGAGCAGTACTTC. The encoded protein is CASSLEYRGSHEQYF.

This clonotype was detected ten times or more. V gene TRBV2 combines with J gene TRBJ1-2; the D gene is possibly TRBD1 (5 bases). The CDR3 has 15 amino acids. V dropped 4 bases and J dropped 2 bases, with 14 bases sitting between them. Germline V gives CDR1 SNHLY, CDR2 FYNNEI. The CDR3 nucleotides are TGTGCCAGCAGTGTTAAGAAGGGGATAAACTATGGCTACACCTTC. Its protein product is CASSVKKGINYGYTF.

In this sample, this clonotype turned up many times. V and J are TRBV5-1 and TRBJ2-1; 7 bases are shared with TRBD1. CDR3 length: 16 amino acids. After removal of 0 bases from V and 0 bases from J, the junction contained 3 bases not matched to a gene. Germline-derived CDR1 and CDR2 are SGHRS and YFSETQ. The CDR3 loop is CASSLDGTVSYNEQFF. The CDR3, as DNA: TGCGCCAGCAGCTTGGACGGGACAGTCTCCTACAATGAGCAGTTCTTC.

At least ten counts were recorded for this clonotype. The rearrangement joins TRBV20-1 to TRBJ2-3; 12 nucleotides match TRBD2. In germline, CDR1 is DFQATT, CDR2 SNEGSKA (reference sequence). The CDR3 is 14 residues long. The CDR3 nucleotides read TGCACCACTAGCGGGGGGTCGAGGACAGATACGCAGTATTTT. This gives the protein CTTSGGSRTDTQYF.

This clonotype was detected many times. The V gene is TRBV28, the J gene TRBJ2-5; no clear D gene. The ends were cut back, 2 bases at V and 4 bases at J, with 20 bases in the middle. The germline V gene encodes CDR1 MDHEN and CDR2 SYDVKM. The CDR3 contains 17 residues. Here the CDR3 DNA reads TGTGCCAGCAGTTTAAGGTTTGAGGCACGGAGCACAGAGACCCAGTACTTC. This encodes CASSLRFEARSTETQYF.

This clonotype has at least ten counts. The V and J genes are TRBV5-6 and TRBJ2-1, with 7 bases lining up with TRBD2. V gave up 9 bases and J gave up 6 bases; unmatched junction bases: 12. The CDR3 contains 14 residues. Looked up from germline, CDR1 is SGHDT and CDR2 is YYEEEE. CDR3 residues: CATILGGVGNEQFF. In DNA form, the CDR3 reads TGTGCCACCATTCTTGGGGGGGTGGGCAATGAGCAGTTCTTC.

This clonotype was counted many times. The chain recombines TRBV29-1 with TRBJ1-1, with 7 bases matching TRBD1. The CDR3 extends over 12 amino acids. Germline-derived CDR1 and CDR2 are SQVTM and ANQGSEA. Losses at the gene ends were 7 bases for V and 5 bases for J; bases not matched to a gene: 7. CDR3 residues: CSAAQGRTEAFF. The CDR3 region has the DNA TGCAGCGCCGCACAGGGGAGGACTGAAGCTTTCTTT. Based on the CDR3 plus reference TRBV29-1 and TRBJ1-1, the full variable domain is SAVISQKPSRDICQRGTSLTIQCQVDSQVTMMFWYRQQPGQSLTLIATANQGSEATYESGFVIDKFPISRPNLTFSTLTVSNMSPEDSSIYLCSAAQGRTEAFFGQGTRLTVV.

This clonotype was counted between two and nine times. J is TRBJ2-7 and V is TRBV18; D might be TRBD1 or TRBD2, each matching 5 bases. The V end lost 3 bases, the J end lost 0 bases, and 9 bases lay between the germline ends. The CDR3 runs 14 residues. Germline V lookup: CDR1 KGHSH, CDR2 LQKENI. In nucleotides, the CDR3 is TGTGCCAGCTCACCGGGGACGGACTCCTACGAGCAGTACTTC. This gives the protein CASSPGTDSYEQYF.

This clonotype was seen many times. V usage is TRBV29-1 and J usage is TRBJ2-1, with 12 bases matching TRBD2. The CDR3 is 15 residues long. Germline-derived CDR1 and CDR2 are SQVTM and ANQGSEA. V lost 2 bases, J lost 3 bases, and 2 bases stayed unmatched. The CDR3 spells CSVELAGGNYNEQFF. CDR3 nucleotide sequence: TGCAGCGTTGAACTAGCGGGGGGGAACTACAATGAGCAGTTCTTC.

This clonotype was observed many times. Written as DNA, the CDR3 is TGTGCCAGCAGCTTAGATGCCGGGGGGGTGTTGTATGGCTACACCTTC. This codes for CASSLDAGGVLYGYTF. V usage is TRBV7-2 and J usage is TRBJ1-2; TRBD1 is a possible D gene (5 bases). This CDR3 contains 16 residues. Per germline, CDR1 SGHTA and CDR2 FQGNSA. The V gene lost 1 base and the J gene lost 5 bases, with 17 bases spanning the gap. The full variable domain, completed using reference TRBV7-2 and TRBJ1-2, is GAGVSQSPSNKVTEKGKDVELRCDPISGHTALYWYRQSLGQGLEFLIYFQGNSAPDKSGLPSDRFSAERTGGSVSTLTIQRTQQEDSAVYLCASSLDAGGVLYGYTFGSGTRLTVV.

At least ten counts were recorded for this clonotype. The chain has TRBV10-3 and TRBJ2-3, with 10 bases aligning to TRBD2. Germline CDR1 ENHRY, CDR2 SYGVKD. Losses at the gene ends were 3 bases for V and 6 bases for J; bases not matched to a gene: 6. This CDR3 region has 15 residues. CDR3: CAISESSGGRDTQYF. CDR3 nucleotides: TGTGCCATCAGTGAATCTAGCGGGGGAAGGGATACGCAGTATTTT.

This clonotype was observed at least ten times. The V gene is TRBV6-5, the J gene TRBJ2-7, with TRBD1 matching 9 bases. Trimming removed 6 bases from V and 1 base from J; junction bases left unmatched: 7. The CDR3 spans 15 residues. CDR1 and CDR2 from the germline V gene are MNHEY and SVGAGI. This CDR3 reads CASRPDGTGSYEQYF. In DNA, the CDR3 is TGTGCCAGCAGACCAGACGGGACAGGGTCCTACGAGCAGTACTTC.

This clonotype has a count of ten or more. V gene TRBV25-1 combines with J gene TRBJ1-3; D might be TRBD1 (6 bases). Trimming pared 3 bases from V and 4 bases from J, leaving 13 bases between. The germline CDR1 and CDR2 sequences are MGHDK and SYGVNS. CDR3 size: 15 residues. The CDR3 region is CASSDPRGDGNTIYF. CDR3 nucleotide sequence: TGTGCCAGCAGTGACCCCAGGGGAGACGGAAACACCATATATTTT.

This clonotype has a count of ten or more. The chain couples TRBV28 to TRBJ1-5; perhaps TRBD1 as D (6 bases). Trimming shortened V by 3 bases and J by 3 bases, and 12 bases separated the two germline ends. The CDR3 consists of 15 residues. CDR1 and CDR2 (germline): MDHEN, SYDVKM. CDR3 amino acids: CASSFFGQNNQPQHF. Here the CDR3 DNA reads TGTGCCAGCAGTTTCTTCGGACAGAACAATCAGCCCCAGCATTTT.

This clonotype was seen repeatedly, ten times or more. This chain joins TRBV20-1 and TRBJ2-2; 7 nucleotides line up with TRBD1. Trimming removed 4 bases from V and 7 bases from J; junction bases left unmatched: 9. The CDR3 totals 14 residues. The V gene's germline CDR1 is DFQATT and CDR2 SNEGSKA (reference sequence). CDR3 sequence: CSAIAPSGGGELFF. CDR3 in DNA: TGCAGTGCTATAGCACCCTCAGGGGGCGGGGAGCTGTTTTTT.